Listed below are T cell receptor beta chains from one sample, sequenced in a study of OX40 agonist ivuxolimab in advanced cancers. Profiling relied on immunoSEQ multiplex PCR, and the TCRdb table lists in-frame clones only, not all of them. This table has 73,000 or so clones, 80% to 90% appearing once. The sample was CD4+ or CD8+ T cells sorted from blood, taken in a trial of the OX40 agonist ivuxolimab. Receptors originate from an adult with an advanced solid tumor such as melanoma, head and neck, liver or kidney cancer. CDR3s include the opening cysteine and the closing phenylalanine or tryptophan. A D gene is named only where the DNA matches it firmly. For some rows the clone size is stated as once, few or many, or as a class when expanded; others skip it.

size	D	V	J	length	DNA	CDR3
-	-	TRBV10-2	TRBJ1-5	13	TGCGCCAGCAGTATTCTTAGCAATCAGCCCCAGCATTTT	CASSILSNQPQHF
-	TRBD1	TRBV2	TRBJ2-7	14	TGTGCCAGCATGGCGGACAGGGGCTCCTACGAGCAGTACTTC	CASMADRGSYEQYF
-	TRBD1	TRBV19	TRBJ2-3	18	TGTGCCAGTAGAGCCTCACCGGGACAGGGGATTTCCACAGATACGCAGTATTTT	CASRASPGQGISTDTQYF
-	-	TRBV19	TRBJ1-3	15	TGTGCCAGTAGTATGCGAGCGAGCTCTGGAAACACCATATATTTT	CASSMRASSGNTIYF
-	TRBD2	TRBV6-4	TRBJ2-3	16	TGTGCCAGCAGTGACGGCACTAGCGGAGGGAGAGATACGCAGTATTTT	CASSDGTSGGRDTQYF
once	TRBD2	TRBV11-2	TRBJ2-1	15	TGTGCCAGCAGCCCTGACAGCGGGGGATACAATGAGCAGTTCTTC	CASSPDSGGYNEQFF
once	TRBD2	TRBV6-4	TRBJ2-3	16	TGTGCCAGCAGTGACTCCCTAGCGGGGGGGAGAGATACGCAGTATTTT	CASSDSLAGGRDTQYF
-	-	TRBV7-9	TRBJ1-4	16	TGTGCCAGCAGCTTAGGTTGGGTTGCACGGTCTGAAAAACTGTTTTTT	CASSLGWVARSEKLFF
-	-	TRBV5-1	TRBJ1-2	14	TGCGCCAGCAGCCCCCGGTCAGCTAACTATGGCTACACCTTC	CASSPRSANYGYTF
-	TRBD1	TRBV7-2	TRBJ1-5	15	TGTGCCAGCAGCTTGGGACAGGGTTTTAATCAGCCCCAGCATTTT	CASSLGQGFNQPQHF
-	TRBD2	TRBV28	TRBJ2-1	16	TGTGCCAGCAGCCCCTTAGCGGGAGGGCCCTACAATGAGCAGTTCTTC	CASSPLAGGPYNEQFF
-	TRBD2	TRBV11-2	TRBJ2-7	16	TGTGCCAGCAGCTTAGATCGAAGCGGGAGTCTCGACGAGCAGTACTTC	CASSLDRSGSLDEQYF
-	TRBD1	TRBV6-5	TRBJ2-1	15	TGTGCCAGCAGTTACTCGGACAGGGCGGGAAATGAGCAGTTCTTC	CASSYSDRAGNEQFF
-	TRBD1	TRBV7-9	TRBJ1-4	15	TGTGCCAGCATCGGGGCAGGGGGCCTGGGTGAAAAACTGTTTTTT	CASIGAGGLGEKLFF
-	TRBD1	TRBV5-1	TRBJ2-2	18	TGCGCCAGCAACCTGGGGTCCGGGACAGGGGCTAACACCGGGGAGCTGTTTTTT	CASNLGSGTGANTGELFF